The following is a T cell receptor beta chain sequence with its context. Its antigen is undetermined. The data originate from a study of T-cell memory formation after mild COVID-19. Study overall: There were largely donor-specific TCR clusters.

TCRdb reanalysed the 5' RACE reads using MiXCR and keeps one entry per CDR3 protein. The table records around 300,000 distinct CDR3 sequences, over 11% of them present only once. J gave up 4 bases and V 0 bases, and 5 bases lay outside the gene matches. The CDR3 loop spans 16 amino acids. The germline V gene encodes CDR1 MGHRA and CDR2 YSYEKL. Overall study results and limits: Memory cells collected pre-infection included some clones that later responded, suggesting cross-reactive memory joined. Later expanders leaned CD4+, whereas clones that contracted between day 15 and 85 were balanced CD4/CD8. Shrinking CD4+ clones resided mostly in CM and EM, and CD8+ ones in EMRA.

The sequence came from a man aged 18 to 30 who had mild COVID-19 (a few samples of this study predate the infection). Cell type and time point are not known. Source material: PBMCs or a T cell subset sorted from them (not recorded which). The chain links TRBV4-1 to TRBJ2-1, with 8 bases matching TRBD2. This CDR3 is CASSQDTGGEYNEQFF. In DNA, the CDR3 is TGCGCCAGCAGCCAAGATACCGGGGGGGAATACAATGAGCAGTTCTTC.